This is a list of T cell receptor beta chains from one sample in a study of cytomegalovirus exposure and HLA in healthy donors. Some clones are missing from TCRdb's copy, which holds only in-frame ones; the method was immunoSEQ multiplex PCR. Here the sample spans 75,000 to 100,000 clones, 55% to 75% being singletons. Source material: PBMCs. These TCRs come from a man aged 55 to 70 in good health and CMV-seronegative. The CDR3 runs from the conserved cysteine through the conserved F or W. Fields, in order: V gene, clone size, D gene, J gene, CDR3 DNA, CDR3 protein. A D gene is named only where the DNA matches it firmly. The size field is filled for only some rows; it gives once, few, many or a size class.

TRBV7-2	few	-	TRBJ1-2	TGTGCCAGCACAACAGGGCTCGGTGGGGTTAGCTATGGCTACACCTTC	CASTTGLGGVSYGYTF
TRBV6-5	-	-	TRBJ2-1	TGTGCCAGCAGTTACTCCTTCGTCAGGGAATACAATGAGCAGTTCTTC	CASSYSFVREYNEQFF
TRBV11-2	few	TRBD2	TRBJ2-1	TGTGCCAGCAGTCCGGGACTAGCGGGAACTGTAGGCACCGGTGAGCAGTTCTTC	CASSPGLAGTVGTGEQFF
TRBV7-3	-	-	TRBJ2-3	TGTGCCAGCAGCAACATCCTAGCGCGACGCACAGATACGCAGTATTTT	CASSNILARRTDTQYF
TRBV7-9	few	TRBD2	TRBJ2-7	TGTGCCAGCGCTGTGGCTAGCGGGTCCTACGAGCAGTACTTC	CASAVASGSYEQYF
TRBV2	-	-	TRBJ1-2	TGTGCCAGCAGCCCGGGGGGGGCTTCTGGGGGCTACACCTTC	CASSPGGASGGYTF
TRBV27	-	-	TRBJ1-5	TGTGCCAGGGGCCCTACAGATCGCAATCAGCCCCAGCATTTT	CARGPTDRNQPQHF
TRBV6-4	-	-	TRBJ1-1	TGTGCCACTCGAAGGGGCGAGAACACTGAAGCTTTCTTT	CATRRGENTEAFF
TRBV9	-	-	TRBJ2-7	TGTGCCAGCAGCGTAGGTTTTAGATACGAGCAGTACTTC	CASSVGFRYEQYF
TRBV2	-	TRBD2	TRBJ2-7	TGTGCCAGCAGTGATACGGGAGGGCCCTACGAGCAGTACTTC	CASSDTGGPYEQYF
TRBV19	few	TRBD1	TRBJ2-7	TGTGCCAGTAGTATAGGGCCAGGGGGTACGTACGAGCAGTACTTC	CASSIGPGGTYEQYF
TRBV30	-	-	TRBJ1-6	TGTGCCGGACTCGTTGGGGTGTCCTATAATTCACCCCTCCACTTT	CAGLVGVSYNSPLHF
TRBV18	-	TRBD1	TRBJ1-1	TGTGCCAGCTCACTCCCCAACAGGGGCGGAAACACTGAAGCTTTCTTT	CASSLPNRGGNTEAFF
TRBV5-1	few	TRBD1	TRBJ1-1	TGTGCCAGCAGCTTAAGGGGGCGGTACACTGAAGCTTTCTTT	CASSLRGRYTEAFF
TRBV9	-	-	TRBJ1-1	TGTGCCAGCAGCGTCGGGGGTTCGGCTGAAGCTTTCTTT	CASSVGGSAEAFF
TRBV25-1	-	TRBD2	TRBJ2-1	TGTGCCAGCAGTGAGGGGACTAGCGGGAGTGTCGACAATGAGCAGTTCTTC	CASSEGTSGSVDNEQFF
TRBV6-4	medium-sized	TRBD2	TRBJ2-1	TGTGCCAGCAGCGGACTAGCGGGAGGGTACAATGAGCAGTTCTTC	CASSGLAGGYNEQFF